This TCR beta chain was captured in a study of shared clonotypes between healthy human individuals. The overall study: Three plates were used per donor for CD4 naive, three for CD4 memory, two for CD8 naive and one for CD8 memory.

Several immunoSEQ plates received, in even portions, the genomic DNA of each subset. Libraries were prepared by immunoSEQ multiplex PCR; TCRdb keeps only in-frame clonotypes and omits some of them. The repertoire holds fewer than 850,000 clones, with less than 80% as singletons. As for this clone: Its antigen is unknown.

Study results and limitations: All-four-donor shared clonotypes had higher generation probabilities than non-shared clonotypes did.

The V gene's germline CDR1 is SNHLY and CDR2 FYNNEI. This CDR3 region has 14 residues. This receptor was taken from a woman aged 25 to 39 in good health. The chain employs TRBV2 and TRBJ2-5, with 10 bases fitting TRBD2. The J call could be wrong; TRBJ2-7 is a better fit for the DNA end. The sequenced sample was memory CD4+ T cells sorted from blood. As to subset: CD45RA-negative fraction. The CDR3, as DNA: TGTGCCAGCAGTGAACTAGCGGGAGTTGGCGAGCAGTACTTC. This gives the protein CASSELAGVGEQYF.